This T cell receptor beta chain was identified during a study of blood T cell repertoires in COVID-19. Study-wide context: The United States, Italy and Spain supplied acute and convalescent COVID-19 samples. PBMCs, B-cell-depleted T cells, or T cells provided the cDNA or gDNA that made up the material.

Assay used: immunoSEQ multiplex PCR; TCRdb lists only in-frame clones, some missing. In the table there are about 73,000 clones, 80% to 90% of which are singletons. Germline V lookup: CDR1 GTSNPN, CDR2 SVGIG (reference sequence). The CDR3 length is 14 residues. The V and J ends lost 2 bases and 5 bases respectively, with 10 bases between them. This chain uses TRBV30 with TRBJ1-6; a weak D match, TRBD1 (5 bases). The material sequenced was peripheral blood. The TCR comes from a man at least 80 years old with acute or convalescent COVID-19. The CDR3 here is CAWSRGQDNSPLHF. The CDR3 DNA reads as TGTGCCTGGAGTAGGGGTCAAGATAATTCACCCCTCCACTTT.